This TCR beta chain was captured by sequencing in a study of blood T cell repertoires in COVID-19. The germline V gene encodes CDR1 MNHEY and CDR2 SMNVEV (reference sequence). Unmatched junction bases numbered 9, after V lost 6 bases and J lost 6 bases. This CDR3 is built from 14 residues. Here immunoSEQ multiplex PCR was the method, and the copy in TCRdb shows in-frame clones only, minus some. The sample has about 330,000 clones, approximately 88% seen once. The V and J genes are TRBV27 and TRBJ2-7; TRBD2 matches 9 bases. The clonotype was recovered from a man under 40 who had recovered from COVID-19. The sample consisted of PBMCs or T cells enriched from blood (not recorded which). The CDR3 DNA is TGTGCCAGCAGGGTGTCGCGGGGGGGCGCCGAGCAGTACTTC. Translating it yields CASRVSRGGAEQYF.